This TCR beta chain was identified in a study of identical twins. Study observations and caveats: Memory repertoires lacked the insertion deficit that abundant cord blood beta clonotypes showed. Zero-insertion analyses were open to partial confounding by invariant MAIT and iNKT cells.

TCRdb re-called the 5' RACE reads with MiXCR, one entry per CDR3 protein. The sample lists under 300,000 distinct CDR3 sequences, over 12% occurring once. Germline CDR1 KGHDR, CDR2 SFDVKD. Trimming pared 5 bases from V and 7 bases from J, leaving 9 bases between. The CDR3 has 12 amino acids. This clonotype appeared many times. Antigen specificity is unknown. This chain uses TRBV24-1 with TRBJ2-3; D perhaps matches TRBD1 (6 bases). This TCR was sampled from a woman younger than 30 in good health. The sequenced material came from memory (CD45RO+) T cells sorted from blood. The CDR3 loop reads CATSAGQNTQYF. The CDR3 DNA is TGTGCCACCAGTGCGGGACAAAATACGCAGTATTTT.